Listed below are T cell receptor beta chains from one sample, sequenced in a study of shared T cell receptors in the human thymus. Profiling relied on immunoSEQ multiplex PCR, and the TCRdb table lists in-frame clones only, not all of them. The sample records hundreds of thousands of clones, 85% to 90% being singletons. The same specimen was also included in a second study, on human thymus T cells.

The sequencing sample was made of thymocytes. Source of these receptors: a boy under three years old with a congenital heart defect. Both conserved end residues are part of each CDR3. The order of the fields is CDR3 length, clone size, J gene, D gene, V gene, CDR3 protein, CDR3 DNA. The D gene is left open where the match is weak. Clone size is shown for a subset of rows, as once, few, many or a class of expanded clone.

cdr3_length: 15
clone_size: -
j_call: TRBJ2-4
d_call: -
v_call: TRBV30
cdr3_aa: CAWSPNFLAKNIQYF
cdr3_nt: TGTGCCTGGAGTCCCAACTTTCTAGCCAAAAACATTCAGTACTTC

cdr3_length: 15
clone_size: -
j_call: TRBJ2-2
d_call: TRBD2
v_call: TRBV28
cdr3_aa: CASSFSGRRNGELFF
cdr3_nt: TGTGCCAGCAGTTTCAGCGGGAGGAGGAACGGGGAGCTGTTTTTT

cdr3_length: 16
clone_size: -
j_call: TRBJ2-7
d_call: TRBD1
v_call: TRBV11-2
cdr3_aa: CASSPTGAAESYEQYF
cdr3_nt: TGTGCCAGCAGCCCAACAGGGGCGGCGGAATCCTACGAGCAGTACTTC

cdr3_length: 14
clone_size: -
j_call: TRBJ2-5
d_call: -
v_call: TRBV10-3
cdr3_aa: CAISELAGQETQYF
cdr3_nt: TGTGCCATCAGTGAGTTGGCAGGCCAAGAGACCCAGTACTTC

cdr3_length: 19
clone_size: -
j_call: TRBJ2-3
d_call: TRBD2
v_call: TRBV4-3
cdr3_aa: CASSRRGTSGSVKTDTQYF
cdr3_nt: TGCGCCAGCAGCCGACGTGGGACTAGCGGGAGTGTAAAGACAGATACGCAGTATTTT

cdr3_length: 15
clone_size: -
j_call: TRBJ2-1
d_call: TRBD2
v_call: TRBV6-5
cdr3_aa: CASRERENSYNEQFF
cdr3_nt: TGTGCCAGCAGGGAGCGGGAGAACTCCTACAATGAGCAGTTCTTC

cdr3_length: 14
clone_size: -
j_call: TRBJ1-1
d_call: -
v_call: TRBV2
cdr3_aa: CASSAPGIKLEAFF
cdr3_nt: TGTGCCAGCAGTGCGCCAGGAATAAAACTTGAAGCTTTCTTT

cdr3_length: 13
clone_size: -
j_call: TRBJ1-1
d_call: TRBD1
v_call: TRBV7-9
cdr3_aa: CASSADRGTEAFF
cdr3_nt: TGTGCCAGCAGCGCCGACAGGGGCACTGAAGCTTTCTTT

cdr3_length: 16
clone_size: -
j_call: TRBJ2-7
d_call: -
v_call: TRBV21-1
cdr3_aa: CASSKKDFDGYYEQYF
cdr3_nt: TGTGCCAGCAGCAAAAAGGACTTCGACGGGTACTACGAGCAGTACTTC

cdr3_length: 16
clone_size: once
j_call: TRBJ2-6
d_call: -
v_call: TRBV28
cdr3_aa: CASSLGRQAGANVLTF
cdr3_nt: TGTGCCAGCAGTTTGGGAAGACAGGCTGGGGCCAACGTCCTGACTTTC

cdr3_length: 10
clone_size: -
j_call: TRBJ2-1
d_call: -
v_call: TRBV20-1
cdr3_aa: CSARKGERFF
cdr3_nt: TGCAGTGCTAGAAAGGGGGAACGATTCTTC

cdr3_length: 14
clone_size: -
j_call: TRBJ2-7
d_call: -
v_call: TRBV27
cdr3_aa: CASSPYVEGDEQYF
cdr3_nt: TGTGCCAGCAGTCCCTACGTCGAGGGAGACGAGCAGTACTTC

cdr3_length: 19
clone_size: few
j_call: TRBJ2-2
d_call: TRBD2
v_call: TRBV5-4
cdr3_aa: CASSSLNGRAGANTGELFF
cdr3_nt: TGTGCCAGCAGCTCGCTTAACGGCCGGGCGGGAGCCAACACCGGGGAGCTGTTTTTT

cdr3_length: 18
clone_size: -
j_call: TRBJ2-5
d_call: TRBD2
v_call: TRBV28
cdr3_aa: CASSPNPTTSGSKETQYF
cdr3_nt: TGTGCCAGCAGCCCGAACCCCACGACTAGCGGGAGTAAAGAGACCCAGTACTTC

cdr3_length: 15
clone_size: once
j_call: TRBJ2-7
d_call: TRBD2
v_call: TRBV19
cdr3_aa: CASSIYGGYSYEQYF
cdr3_nt: TGTGCCAGTAGTATATACGGGGGGTACTCCTACGAGCAGTACTTC

cdr3_length: 20
clone_size: -
j_call: TRBJ2-1
d_call: TRBD2
v_call: TRBV7-7
cdr3_aa: CASSLAPTSGSLKEDNEQFF
cdr3_nt: TGTGCCAGCAGCTTAGCGCCGACTAGCGGGAGTTTAAAGGAGGACAATGAGCAGTTCTTC

cdr3_length: 20
clone_size: -
j_call: TRBJ2-6
d_call: TRBD1
v_call: TRBV11-3
cdr3_aa: CASSFPAPRDRSSGANVLTF
cdr3_nt: TGTGCCAGCAGCTTCCCAGCCCCCCGGGACAGATCCTCTGGGGCCAACGTCCTGACTTTC

cdr3_length: 13
clone_size: -
j_call: TRBJ2-4
d_call: TRBD2
v_call: TRBV30
cdr3_aa: CACGSGGADLQYF
cdr3_nt: TGTGCCTGTGGCTCCGGGGGGGCGGACCTTCAGTACTTC

cdr3_length: 20
clone_size: -
j_call: TRBJ2-2
d_call: -
v_call: TRBV4-2
cdr3_aa: CASSQGRVFRGSLNTGELFF
cdr3_nt: TGTGCCAGCAGCCAAGGTAGAGTTTTCCGGGGGTCCTTGAACACCGGGGAGCTGTTTTTT

cdr3_length: 21
clone_size: -
j_call: TRBJ2-1
d_call: TRBD1
v_call: TRBV4-3
cdr3_aa: CASSQEGSGDRELIRPNEQFF
cdr3_nt: TGCGCCAGCAGCCAAGAGGGGTCCGGGGACAGGGAATTGATTAGGCCCAATGAGCAGTTCTTC

cdr3_length: 13
clone_size: -
j_call: TRBJ1-2
d_call: -
v_call: TRBV30
cdr3_aa: CAWSVQQVYGYTF
cdr3_nt: TGTGCCTGGAGTGTACAACAAGTTTATGGCTACACCTTC

cdr3_length: 15
clone_size: -
j_call: TRBJ2-7
d_call: -
v_call: TRBV27
cdr3_aa: CASSSLDGISYEQYF
cdr3_nt: TGTGCCAGCAGTTCCCTGGACGGGATCTCCTACGAGCAGTACTTC

cdr3_length: 16
clone_size: -
j_call: TRBJ2-3
d_call: -
v_call: TRBV9
cdr3_aa: CASSVTGLTGPDTQYF
cdr3_nt: TGTGCCAGCAGCGTCACGGGACTCACGGGGCCAGATACGCAGTATTTT

cdr3_length: 19
clone_size: -
j_call: TRBJ1-2
d_call: TRBD1
v_call: TRBV4-3
cdr3_aa: CASSQEASGQGAITYGYTF
cdr3_nt: TGCGCCAGCAGCCAAGAGGCTAGCGGACAGGGGGCAATAACCTATGGCTACACCTTC

cdr3_length: 20
clone_size: -
j_call: TRBJ2-1
d_call: -
v_call: TRBV29-1
cdr3_aa: CSVEKSGTGVGTSPYNEQFF
cdr3_nt: TGCAGCGTTGAAAAATCCGGGACAGGGGTAGGGACTAGCCCTTACAATGAGCAGTTCTTC

cdr3_length: 14
clone_size: -
j_call: TRBJ1-2
d_call: -
v_call: TRBV5-6
cdr3_aa: CASSLRGKDYGYTF
cdr3_nt: TGTGCCAGCAGCTTGAGGGGAAAGGATTATGGCTACACCTTC

cdr3_length: 18
clone_size: -
j_call: TRBJ2-1
d_call: TRBD2
v_call: TRBV10-2
cdr3_aa: CATDWGTSGSSSYNEQFF
cdr3_nt: TGCGCCACCGATTGGGGGACTAGCGGGAGCAGCTCCTACAATGAGCAGTTCTTC

cdr3_length: 14
clone_size: few
j_call: TRBJ1-1
d_call: -
v_call: TRBV9
cdr3_aa: CASSVGRGRDEAFF
cdr3_nt: TGTGCCAGCAGCGTAGGGAGGGGCCGGGATGAAGCTTTCTTT

cdr3_length: 17
clone_size: -
j_call: TRBJ2-2
d_call: TRBD1
v_call: TRBV2
cdr3_aa: CASSENRTGRNTGELFF
cdr3_nt: TGTGCCAGCAGTGAAAACCGGACAGGGAGGAACACCGGGGAGCTGTTTTTT